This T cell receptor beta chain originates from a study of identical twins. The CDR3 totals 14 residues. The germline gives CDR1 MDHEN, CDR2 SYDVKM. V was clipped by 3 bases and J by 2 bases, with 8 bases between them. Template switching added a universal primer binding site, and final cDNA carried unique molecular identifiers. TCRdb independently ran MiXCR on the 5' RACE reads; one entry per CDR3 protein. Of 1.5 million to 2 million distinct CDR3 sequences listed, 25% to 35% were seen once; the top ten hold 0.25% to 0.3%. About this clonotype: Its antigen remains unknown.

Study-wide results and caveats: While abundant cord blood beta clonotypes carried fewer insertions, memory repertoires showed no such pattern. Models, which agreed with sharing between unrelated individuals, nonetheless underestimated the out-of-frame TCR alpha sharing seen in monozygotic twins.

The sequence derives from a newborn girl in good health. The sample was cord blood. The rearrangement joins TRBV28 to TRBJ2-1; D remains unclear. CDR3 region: CASSFSSTYNEQFF. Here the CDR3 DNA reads TGTGCCAGCAGTTTCTCGTCGACCTACAATGAGCAGTTCTTC. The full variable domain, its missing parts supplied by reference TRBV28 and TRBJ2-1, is DVKVTQSSRYLVKRTGEKVFLECVQDMDHENMFWYRQDPGLGLRLIYFSYDVKMKEKGDIPEGYSVSREKKERFSLILESASTNQTSMYLCASSFSSTYNEQFFGPGTRLTVL.